The 10 T cell receptor beta chains reported below all come from one sample, sequenced in a study of beta chain features in type 1 diabetes. Sequencing targeted expressed TCRB transcripts, as all isolated RNA had been reverse transcribed. Clones were read by immunoSEQ multiplex PCR, and TCRdb kept only the in-frame ones, dropping some. The data show about 410,000 clones, 11% to 15% seen once. Sequenced material: naive CD4+ T cells from blood. Source of these receptors: a man aged 25-45 years in good health.

The rearrangement links TRBV14 to TRBJ1-1; no clear D. The V gene lost 4 bases and the J gene lost 5 bases, with 11 bases spanning the gap. The CDR3 consists of 13 residues. Per germline, CDR1 SGHDN and CDR2 FVKESK. The CDR3 loop is CASSLWTRTEAFF. The CDR3, as DNA: TGTGCCAGCAGCCTCTGGACCCGAACTGAAGCTTTCTTT.

The V call is TRBV29-1, the J call TRBJ2-5; no firm D call. From germline, CDR1 is SQVTM and CDR2 ANQGSEA. CDR3 size: 14 residues. The ends were cut back, 4 bases at V and 2 bases at J, with 14 bases in the middle. The CDR3 DNA sequence: TGCAGCGTTGTATTTAGGGCAGAACAAGAGACCCAGTACTTC. It encodes CSVVFRAEQETQYF.

This chain links TRBV5-4 with TRBJ2-7, with a tentative D call TRBD1 (6 bases). Germline V CDR1 and CDR2: SGHNT, YYREEE (reference sequence). This CDR3 is 16 amino acids long. The ends were cut back, 0 bases at V and 3 bases at J, with 16 bases in the middle. CDR3 in amino acids: CASSLEGQGSHYEQYF. CDR3 DNA: TGTGCCAGCAGCTTGGAGGGGCAGGGGAGCCACTACGAGCAGTACTTC.

The V call is TRBV5-1, the J call TRBJ2-3; the D gene is possibly TRBD1 (7 bases). The CDR3 contains 16 residues. Germline V gives CDR1 SGHRS, CDR2 YFSETQ. Trimming took off 3 bases at V and 6 bases at J, with 20 bases between the two ends. Written as DNA, the CDR3 is TGCGCCAGCAGCTCAGGACAGGTCGCGGGACAGGATACGCAGTATTTT. Translated, it gives CASSSGQVAGQDTQYF.

This clone has a handful of counts. The chain is built from TRBV5-1 and TRBJ1-1, with a possible D match to TRBD1 (5 bases). The CDR3 contains 15 residues. Per the germline V gene, CDR1 is SGHRS and CDR2 is YFSETQ. V was shortened by 0 bases and J by 0 bases, with 9 bases between the two germline ends. The CDR3: CASSLDAGLNTEAFF. CDR3 coding DNA: TGCGCCAGCAGCTTGGATGCAGGGCTGAACACTGAAGCTTTCTTT.

This clone turned up a few times. The chain is built from TRBV5-1 and TRBJ2-6; a weak D match, TRBD1 (5 bases). The germline V gene has CDR1 SGHRS and CDR2 YFSETQ. The CDR3 length is 16 residues. V lost 0 bases, J lost 2 bases, and 9 bases lay in between. CDR3 residues: CASSLEPGTGANVLTF. In DNA, the CDR3 is TGCGCCAGCAGCTTGGAGCCAGGGACTGGGGCCAACGTCCTGACTTTC.

About this clone: This sample also contains other DNA sequences that code for the same CDR3. The V call is TRBV10-3, the J call TRBJ2-5; no clear D. The CDR3 has 13 amino acids. Germline V gives CDR1 ENHRY, CDR2 SYGVKD. V dropped 4 bases and J dropped 2 bases, with 8 bases sitting between them. CDR3 DNA: TGTGCCATCAGTGGACAAGGGCAAGAGACCCAGTACTTC. Translation: CAISGQGQETQYF.

This clone was counted between two and nine times. A much larger clonotype is one base distant, so this may be a read error. In the same sample, other DNA sequences code for this CDR3. The rearrangement joins TRBV18 to TRBJ2-3; D gene uncertain. Per the germline V gene, CDR1 is KGHSH and CDR2 is LQKENI. The CDR3 is 12 amino acids. Trimming took off 3 bases at V and 1 base at J, with 2 bases between the two ends. The CDR3 region has the DNA TGTGCCAGCTCACCGGGCACAGATACGCAGTATTTT. Residues: CASSPGTDTQYF.

The chain carries TRBV5-4 and TRBJ2-2; a weak D match, TRBD1 (6 bases). The CDR3 length is 13 residues. Deletions cut 7 bases from V and 1 base from J, with 8 bases between. Germline V gives CDR1 SGHNT, CDR2 YYREEE (reference sequence). The CDR3 region has the DNA TGTGCCAGCTGGGGGCGGAACACCGGGGAGCTGTTTTTT. Protein sequence: CASWGRNTGELFF.

CDR3 in amino acids: CASIEDNEVGYTF. The DNA of the CDR3 is TGTGCCAGCATAGAGGACAACGAGGTCGGCTACACCTTC. The genes are TRBV7-2 and TRBJ1-2, with a weak D call TRBD1 (5 bases). Germline-derived CDR1 and CDR2 are SGHTA and FQGNSA. This CDR3 spans 13 amino acids. Trimming pared 7 bases from V and 8 bases from J, leaving 17 bases between.